This TCR beta chain came from a study of T cells in women clearing cervical HPV infection. For the study at large: Cases' blood sampling followed lesion detection by median approximately 150 days (90 to 200).

As concerns this clone: Its cognate antigen is unknown. The CDR3 end falls 3 residues outside the read, so it is completed with the germline J gene.

Prevalent HPV16 infections were excluded; only incident single HPV16 infections included. Regarding the study as a whole: Controls had more TRBV6-7 (around 0.15%) than cases (roughly 0.11%). CIN3+ cases had significantly higher TCR repertoire richness than controls, but evenness did not differ.

Germline trimming cut 5 bases from V and 5 bases from J; bases unmatched to any gene: 5. Germline V gene lookup returns CDR1 SEHNR and CDR2 FQNEAQ (reference sequence). This CDR3 comprises 13 residues. Only in-frame clones appear in the TCRdb table, and some are missing; sequencing was by immunoSEQ multiplex PCR. Recorded for this sample: about 25,000 clones. This TCR derives from a woman between 18 and 75 years old with a cervical HPV16 infection that either progressed to CIN3+ or cleared (not recorded which). This sequence joins TRBV7-9 and TRBJ1-2, with 7 positions matching TRBD1. The sequencing sample was made of blood buffy coat. The CDR3 is CASSLGTVYGYTF. The CDR3 DNA, read in part, is TGTGCCAGCAGCCTTGGGACAGTATATGGC.